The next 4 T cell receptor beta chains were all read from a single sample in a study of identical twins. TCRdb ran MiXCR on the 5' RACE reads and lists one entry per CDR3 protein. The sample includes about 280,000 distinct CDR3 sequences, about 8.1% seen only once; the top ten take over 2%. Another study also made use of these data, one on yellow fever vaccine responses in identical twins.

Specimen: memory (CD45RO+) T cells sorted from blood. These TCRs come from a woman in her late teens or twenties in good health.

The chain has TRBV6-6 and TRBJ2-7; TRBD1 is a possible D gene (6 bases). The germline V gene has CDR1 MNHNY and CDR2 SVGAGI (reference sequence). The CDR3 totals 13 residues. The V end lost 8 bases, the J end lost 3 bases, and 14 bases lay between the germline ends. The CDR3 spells CASEGQWGYEQYF. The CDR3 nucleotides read TGTGCCAGCGAAGGACAGTGGGGCTACGAGCAGTACTTC.

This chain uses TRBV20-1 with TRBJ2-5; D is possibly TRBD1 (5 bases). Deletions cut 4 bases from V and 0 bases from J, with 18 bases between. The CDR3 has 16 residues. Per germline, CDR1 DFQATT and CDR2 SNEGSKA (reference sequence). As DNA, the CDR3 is TGCAGTGCTATCCCCGACAAGACAGCGTACCAAGAGACCCAGTACTTC. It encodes CSAIPDKTAYQETQYF.

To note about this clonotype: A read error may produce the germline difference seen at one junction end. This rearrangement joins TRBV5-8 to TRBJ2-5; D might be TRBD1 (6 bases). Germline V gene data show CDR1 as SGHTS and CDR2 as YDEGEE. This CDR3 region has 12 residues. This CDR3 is CASSLNTETGVF. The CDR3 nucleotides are TGTGCCAGCAGCTTGAACACAGAGACAGGAGTTTTC.

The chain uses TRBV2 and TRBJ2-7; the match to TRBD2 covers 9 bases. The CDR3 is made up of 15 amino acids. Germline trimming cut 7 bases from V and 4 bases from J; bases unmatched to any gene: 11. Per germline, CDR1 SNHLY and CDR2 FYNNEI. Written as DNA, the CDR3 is TGTGCCAGCATCGAGACTAGCGGCCTTGCTTACGAGCAGTACGTC. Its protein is CASIETSGLAYEQYV.